The present T cell receptor (beta chain) was sequenced within a study of Graves' ophthalmopathy and Graves' hyperthyroidism. The CDR3 runs 15 residues. The V gene end was trimmed by 5 bases and the J gene end by 6 bases; junction bases not matched to a gene: 10. Germline V gives CDR1 SGHTA, CDR2 FQGTGA. In its sample, this clonotype was seen many times. The authors amplified TCR beta CDR3 regions from RNA transcripts. First-round RT-PCR employed HTBI primers, with a second-round multiplex PCR after it. TCRdb reprocessed the multiplex PCR reads via MiXCR and lists one record per CDR3 protein. Among 500,000 to 700,000 distinct CDR3 sequences listed, 20% to 25% were seen once. The authors defined stable hyperthyroidism as no ophthalmopathy within 18 months of follow-up.

J is TRBJ1-1 and V is TRBV7-3, with 9 bases fitting TRBD1. The sequenced sample consisted of peripheral blood. The sequence was collected from a woman under 30 with stable Graves' hyperthyroidism. Some clones in this sample may be carry-over from other donors' samples. The CDR3 region is CASSVTGGPGAEAFF. DNA of the CDR3: TGTGCCAGCAGCGTCACAGGGGGCCCCGGCGCTGAAGCTTTCTTT.